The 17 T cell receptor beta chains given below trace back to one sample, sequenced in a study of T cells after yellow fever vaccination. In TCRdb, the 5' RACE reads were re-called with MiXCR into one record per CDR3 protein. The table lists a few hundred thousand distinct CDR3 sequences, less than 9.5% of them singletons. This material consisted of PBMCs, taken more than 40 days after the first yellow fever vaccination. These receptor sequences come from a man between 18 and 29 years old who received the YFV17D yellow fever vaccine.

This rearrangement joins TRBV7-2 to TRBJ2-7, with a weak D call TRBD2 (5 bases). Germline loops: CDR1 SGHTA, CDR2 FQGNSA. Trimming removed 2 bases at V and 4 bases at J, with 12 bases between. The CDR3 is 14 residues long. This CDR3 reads CASSLKLGLYEQYV. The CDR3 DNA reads TGTGCCAGCAGCTTAAAACTAGGGCTATACGAGCAGTACGTC.

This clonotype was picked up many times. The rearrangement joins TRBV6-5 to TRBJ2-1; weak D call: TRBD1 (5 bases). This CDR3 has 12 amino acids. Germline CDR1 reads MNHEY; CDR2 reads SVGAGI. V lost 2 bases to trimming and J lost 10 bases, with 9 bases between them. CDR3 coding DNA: TGTGCCAGCAGTTACAGGGGATTCGAGCAGTTCTTC. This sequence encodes CASSYRGFEQFF.

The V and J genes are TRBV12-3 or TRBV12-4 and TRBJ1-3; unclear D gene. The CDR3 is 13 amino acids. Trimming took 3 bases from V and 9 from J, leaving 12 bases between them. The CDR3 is CASSFYGGVTIYF. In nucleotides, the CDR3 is TGTGCCAGCAGTTTTTATGGTGGAGTCACCATATATTTT.

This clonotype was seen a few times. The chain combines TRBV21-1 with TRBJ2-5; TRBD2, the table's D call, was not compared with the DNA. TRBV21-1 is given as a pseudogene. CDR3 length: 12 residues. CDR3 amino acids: CASSNSGRTQYF. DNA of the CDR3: TGTGCCAGCAGCAACTCGGGGAGGACCCAGTACTTC.

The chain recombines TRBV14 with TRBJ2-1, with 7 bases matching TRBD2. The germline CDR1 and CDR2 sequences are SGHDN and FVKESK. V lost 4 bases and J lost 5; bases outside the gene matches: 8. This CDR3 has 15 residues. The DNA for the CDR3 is TGTGCCAGCAGCCTTAGGGCTAGCGGCCACAATGAGCAGTTCTTC. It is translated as CASSLRASGHNEQFF.

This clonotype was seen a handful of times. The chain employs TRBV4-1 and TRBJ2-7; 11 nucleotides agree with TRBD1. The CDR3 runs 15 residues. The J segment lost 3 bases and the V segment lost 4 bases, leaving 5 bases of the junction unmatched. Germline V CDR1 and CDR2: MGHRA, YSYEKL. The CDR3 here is CASSLGTGGLYEQYF. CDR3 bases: TGCGCCAGCAGCCTTGGGACAGGGGGACTCTACGAGCAGTACTTC.

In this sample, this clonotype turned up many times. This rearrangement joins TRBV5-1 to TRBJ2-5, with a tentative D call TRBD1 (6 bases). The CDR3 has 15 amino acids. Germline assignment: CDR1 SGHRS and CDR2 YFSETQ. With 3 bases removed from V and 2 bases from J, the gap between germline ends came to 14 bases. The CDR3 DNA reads TGCGCCAGCAGCTCCGGACGGACAGTTCAAGAGACCCAGTACTTC. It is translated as CASSSGRTVQETQYF.

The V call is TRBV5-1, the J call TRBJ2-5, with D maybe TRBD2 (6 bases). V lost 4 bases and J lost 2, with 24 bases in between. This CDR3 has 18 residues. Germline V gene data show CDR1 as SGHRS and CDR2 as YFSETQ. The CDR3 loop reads CASSPGRAARLVQETQYF. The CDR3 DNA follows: TGCGCCAGCAGCCCAGGTAGGGCCGCCCGACTAGTTCAAGAGACCCAGTACTTC. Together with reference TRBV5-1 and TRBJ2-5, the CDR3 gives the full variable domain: KAGVTQTPRYLIKTRGQQVTLSCSPISGHRSVSWYQQTPGQGLQFLFEYFSETQRNKGNFPGRFSGRQFSNSRSEMNVSTLELGDSALYLCASSPGRAARLVQETQYFGPGTRLLVL.

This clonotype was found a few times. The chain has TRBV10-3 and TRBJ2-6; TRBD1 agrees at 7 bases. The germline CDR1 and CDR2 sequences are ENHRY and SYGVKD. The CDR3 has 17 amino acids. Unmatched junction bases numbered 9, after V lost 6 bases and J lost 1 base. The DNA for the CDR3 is TGTGCCATCAGAGACAGGGACAGCCTTTCTGGGGCCAACGTCCTGACTTTC. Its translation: CAIRDRDSLSGANVLTF.

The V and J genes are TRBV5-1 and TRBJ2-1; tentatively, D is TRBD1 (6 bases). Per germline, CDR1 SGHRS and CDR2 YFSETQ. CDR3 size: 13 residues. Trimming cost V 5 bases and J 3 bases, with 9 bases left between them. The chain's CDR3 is CASSGQFYNEQFF. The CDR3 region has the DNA TGCGCCAGCAGTGGACAGTTCTACAATGAGCAGTTCTTC.

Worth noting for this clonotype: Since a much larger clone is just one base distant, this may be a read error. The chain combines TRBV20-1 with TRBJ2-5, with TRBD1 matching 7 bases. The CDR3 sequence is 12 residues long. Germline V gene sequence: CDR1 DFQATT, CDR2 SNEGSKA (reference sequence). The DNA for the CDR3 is TGCGGTGCTAAAAGGACAGGAAAGACCCAGTACTTC. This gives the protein CGAKRTGKTQYF.

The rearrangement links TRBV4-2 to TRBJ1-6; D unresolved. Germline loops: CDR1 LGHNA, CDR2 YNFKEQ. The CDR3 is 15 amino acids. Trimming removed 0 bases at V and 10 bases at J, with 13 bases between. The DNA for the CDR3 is TGTGCCAGCAGCCAAGAACACCGTCGGGGATCACCCCTCCACTTT. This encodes CASSQEHRRGSPLHF.

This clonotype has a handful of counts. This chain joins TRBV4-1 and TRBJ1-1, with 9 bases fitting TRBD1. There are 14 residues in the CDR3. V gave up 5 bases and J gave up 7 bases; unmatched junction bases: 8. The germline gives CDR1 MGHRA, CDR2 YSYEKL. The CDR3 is CASSFRTGEREAFF. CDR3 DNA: TGCGCCAGCAGCTTCAGGACAGGGGAACGTGAAGCTTTCTTT.

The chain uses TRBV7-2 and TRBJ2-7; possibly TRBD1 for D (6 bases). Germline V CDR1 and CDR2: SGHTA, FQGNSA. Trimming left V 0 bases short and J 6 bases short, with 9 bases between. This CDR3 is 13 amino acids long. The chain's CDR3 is CASSLARGGEQYV. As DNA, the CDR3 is TGTGCCAGCAGCTTAGCGCGAGGGGGCGAGCAGTACGTC.

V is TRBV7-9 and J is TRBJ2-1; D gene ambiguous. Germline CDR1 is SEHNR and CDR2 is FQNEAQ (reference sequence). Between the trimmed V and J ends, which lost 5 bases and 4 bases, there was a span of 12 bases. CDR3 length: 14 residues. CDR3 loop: CASSPDRTYNEQFF. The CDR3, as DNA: TGTGCCAGCAGCCCGGACCGTACTTACAATGAGCAGTTCTTC.

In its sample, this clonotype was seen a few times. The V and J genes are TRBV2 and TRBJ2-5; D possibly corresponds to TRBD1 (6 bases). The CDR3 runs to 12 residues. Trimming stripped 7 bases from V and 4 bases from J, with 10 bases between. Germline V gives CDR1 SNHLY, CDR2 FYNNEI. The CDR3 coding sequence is TGTGCCAGCAAGGGGGACGCAGAGACCCAGTACTTC. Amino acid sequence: CASKGDAETQYF. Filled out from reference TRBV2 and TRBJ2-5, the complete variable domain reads EPEVTQTPSHQVTQMGQEVILRCVPISNHLYFYWYRQILGQKVEFLVSFYNNEISEKSEIFDDQFSVERPDGSNFTLKIRSTKLEDSAMYFCASKGDAETQYFGPGTRLLVL.

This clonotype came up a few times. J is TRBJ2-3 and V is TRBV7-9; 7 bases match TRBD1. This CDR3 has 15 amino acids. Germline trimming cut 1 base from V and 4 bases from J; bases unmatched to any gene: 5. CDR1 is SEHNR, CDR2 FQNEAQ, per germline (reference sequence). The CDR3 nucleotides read TGTGCCAGCAGCTTAGGGGACAGTCGGCCAGATACGCAGTATTTT. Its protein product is CASSLGDSRPDTQYF.